Described below is a single T cell receptor (beta chain) sequence and its context. The CDR3 is 17 amino acids. With 4 bases clipped from V and 7 bases from J, the junction kept 11 bases outside the gene matches. Germline V gene data show CDR1 as SGHNT and CDR2 as YYREEE (reference sequence). This sample is drawn from a study of blood T cell repertoires in COVID-19. TCRdb keeps only in-frame clones here, not all; method: immunoSEQ multiplex PCR. The sample records about 200,000 clones, 80% being singletons. The specimen was peripheral blood. The sequence derives from a woman between 70 and 85 years old with acute or convalescent COVID-19. The chain recombines TRBV5-4 with TRBJ1-4; TRBD1 aligns across 12 bases. CDR3 DNA sequence: TGTGCCAGCAGCGCAGTGGGACAGGGGGCGGCTAGTGAAAAACTGTTTTTT. It is translated as CASSAVGQGAASEKLFF.